The 14 T cell receptor beta chains below were found in one sample sequenced in a study of identifying expanded T cells in peripheral blood (dated by TCRdb to between 2017 and 2020). To prepare the library, the immunoSEQ multiplex PCR assay was applied. The immuneACCESS repertoire file appears here via TCRdb, limited to in-frame rearrangements. These files lack a portion of the clones; in checked studies, under half of the deficit traces to unresolved V genes, and the cause of the others is not known. The sample has over 85,000 clones on record, approximately 85% of them singletons. Clones ranked in the top ten supply roughly 4.1% of the sample. The material sequenced was blood. The source of these receptors is a person between 18 and 75 years old in good health.

The V call is TRBV6-1, the J call TRBJ1-2, with D perhaps TRBD1 (5 bases). The V end lost 2 bases, the J end lost 8 bases, and 12 bases lay between the germline ends. CDR3 length: 13 amino acids. Germline-derived CDR1 and CDR2 are MNHNS and SASEGT. In DNA form, the CDR3 reads TGTGCCAGCAGTGAACTTGTGAGGGACGGCTACACCTTC. The encoded protein is CASSELVRDGYTF.

A few counts support this clone. The gene calls are TRBV21-1 and TRBJ2-2; the table's D call, TRBD1, has no DNA check behind it. TRBV21-1 counts as a pseudogene. This CDR3 spans 16 amino acids. The DNA for the CDR3 is TGTGCCAGCAGCAAATGGGCAGTACCTCCACCCGGGGAGCTGTTTTTT. Translated: CASSKWAVPPPGELFF.

This rearrangement joins TRBV7-2 to TRBJ2-5; D perhaps matches TRBD2 (6 bases). Trimming removed 3 bases from V and 5 bases from J, with 13 bases in between. Germline CDR1 SGHTA, CDR2 FQGNSA. This CDR3 spans 14 amino acids. The CDR3 spells CASSLAGLGETQYF. The DNA of the CDR3 is TGTGCCAGCAGCTTGGCGGGGTTGGGGGAGACCCAGTACTTC.

For the CDR3, the DNA is TGTGCCAGCAGTTACTCGGAGGCAGGGCGAAAGACCCAGTACTTC. Encoded protein: CASSYSEAGRKTQYF. The chain uses TRBV6-5 and TRBJ2-5; D is perhaps TRBD1 or TRBD2 (5 bases each). V was trimmed by 0 bases and J by 6 bases, leaving 14 bases between them. The CDR3 totals 15 residues. Germline CDR1 is MNHEY and CDR2 is SVGAGI.

V gene TRBV5-4 combines with J gene TRBJ2-1, with TRBD1 matching over 8 bases. Germline CDR1 reads SGHNT; CDR2 reads YYREEE (reference sequence). The V and J ends lost 5 bases and 2 bases, in that order; junction bases with no gene match: 15. This CDR3 has 18 residues. CDR3 bases: TGTGCCAGCAGTTCATCTCGACTTGACAGGGGAGCCTACAATGAGCAGTTCTTC. As protein: CASSSSRLDRGAYNEQFF.

The chain links TRBV19 to TRBJ2-1; no reliable D call. This CDR3 is 13 amino acids long. V lost 4 bases and J 7 bases, leaving 11 bases between the germline ends. The germline V gene encodes CDR1 LNHDA and CDR2 SQIVND (reference sequence). The CDR3 DNA follows: TGTGCCAGTAGTAGCTCGGCGTTAAATGAGCAGTTCTTC. Protein: CASSSSALNEQFF. The full variable domain, rest sourced from reference TRBV19 and TRBJ2-1, is DGGITQSPKYLFRKEGQNVTLSCEQNLNHDAMYWYRQDPGQGLRLIYYSQIVNDFQKGDIAEGYSVSREKKESFPLTVTSAQKNPTAFYLCASSSSALNEQFFGPGTRLTVL.

V usage is TRBV20-1 and J usage is TRBJ1-1; D uncertain. Germline V lookup: CDR1 DFQATT, CDR2 SNEGSKA (reference sequence). Between the trimmed V and J ends, which lost 5 bases and 8 bases, there was a span of 9 bases. CDR3 size: 10 residues. The CDR3 nucleotides read TGCAGTGCTTGGAGAGGGGAAGCTTTCTTT. Its translation: CSAWRGEAFF.

This sequence joins TRBV25-1 and TRBJ2-1; D call uncertain. The CDR3 runs 17 residues. V gave up 3 bases and J gave up 4 bases, with 19 bases separating them. CDR1 is MGHDK and CDR2 is SYGVNS in the germline V gene. The CDR3 is CASSDVRQRLQYNEQFF. The DNA of the CDR3 is TGTGCCAGCAGTGATGTGCGACAAAGGCTCCAGTACAATGAGCAGTTCTTC.

This clone was seen only a few times. Germline is not matched at one junction end, which may reflect a read error. This chain joins TRBV10-3 and TRBJ2-1; 9 bases are a match to TRBD2. CDR1 is ENHRY, CDR2 SYGVKD, per germline. CDR3 length: 15 residues. The CDR3 loop reads CASSYSSGLANEQFF. Here the CDR3 DNA reads TGTGCCAGCAGTTACTCCTCGGGACTAGCAAACGAGCAGTTCTTC.

J is TRBJ1-5 and V is TRBV11-3, with D uncertain. V dropped 4 bases and J dropped 6 bases, with 10 bases sitting between them. The CDR3 extends over 13 amino acids. Germline values: CDR1 SGHNT, CDR2 YENEEA. CDR3 nucleotides: TGTGCCAGCAGCTCTGGCCGTCGTCAGCCCCAGCATTTT. Translation: CASSSGRRQPQHF.

The chain joins TRBV7-2 to TRBJ1-3, with 7 bases lining up with TRBD1. CDR1 SGHTA and CDR2 FQGNSA come from the germline V gene. With 3 bases clipped from V and 4 bases from J, the junction kept 3 bases outside the gene matches. The CDR3 has 14 amino acids. This CDR3 reads CASSFAGGGNTIYF. The CDR3 coding sequence is TGTGCCAGCAGCTTCGCAGGGGGGGGAAACACCATATATTTT.

This chain joins TRBV9 and TRBJ2-3; the match to TRBD2 covers 11 bases. The germline V gene has CDR1 SGDLS and CDR2 YYNGEE. There are 16 residues in the CDR3. Trimming cost V 3 bases and J 5 bases; bases outside gene matches: 8. CDR3 sequence: CASSGGGTSGGDTQYF. As DNA, the CDR3 is TGTGCCAGCAGCGGCGGGGGGACTAGCGGTGGAGATACGCAGTATTTT. The complete variable domain, with remaining parts taken from reference TRBV9 and TRBJ2-3, reads DSGVTQTPKHLITATGQRVTLRCSPRSGDLSVYWYQQSLDQGLQFLIQYYNGEERAKGNILERFSAQQFPDLHSELNLSSLELGDSALYFCASSGGGTSGGDTQYFGPGTRLTVL.

The chain carries TRBV28 and TRBJ1-1; TRBD1 agrees at 7 bases. From germline, CDR1 is MDHEN and CDR2 SYDVKM. V was pared by 8 bases and J by 4 bases, with 4 bases of the junction left unmatched. CDR3 length equals 12 residues. The CDR3 DNA sequence: TGTGCCAGCTATTCAGGGGGCACTGAAGCTTTCTTT. This translates into CASYSGGTEAFF.

This rearrangement joins TRBV18 to TRBJ2-7, with D possibly being TRBD2 (5 bases). Trimming took 3 bases from V and 4 from J, leaving 10 bases between them. The CDR3 spans 13 residues. CDR1 is KGHSH, CDR2 LQKENI, per germline. CDR3 nucleotide sequence: TGTGCCAGCTCACCGGTAACTAGATACGAGCAGTACTTC. Residues: CASSPVTRYEQYF. Looking up the rest from reference TRBV18 and TRBJ2-7 gives the full variable domain: NAGVMQNPRHLVRRRGQEARLRCSPMKGHSHVYWYRQLPEEGLKFMVYLQKENIIDESGMPKERFSAEFPKEGPSILRIQQVVRGDSAAYFCASSPVTRYEQYFGPGTRLTVT.